The present T cell receptor (beta chain) was sequenced within a study of blood T cell repertoires in COVID-19. Study-wide background: The study drew acute and convalescent COVID-19 samples from the United States, Italy and Spain. PBMCs, B-cell-depleted T cells, or T cells were the source of the cDNA or gDNA that made up the material.

Per the original data handling: The authors estimated nucleated cell counts from reference gene primer amplification. Method: immunoSEQ multiplex PCR; TCRdb's copy keeps in-frame clones and lacks some. The DNA was the basis for D and trimming; V, J and clone size are from that table. The data contain 310,000 or so clones, 86% of them seen just once; the ten biggest clones take up around 1.5%. The CDR3 spans 17 residues. With 3 bases clipped from V and 0 bases from J, the junction kept 12 bases outside the gene matches. In germline, CDR1 is SGHNT, CDR2 YYREEE (reference sequence). The V call is TRBV5-4, the J call TRBJ2-7; 7 nucleotides line up with TRBD2. The TCR originated in a woman between 45 and 65 years old with acute or convalescent COVID-19. The sample was peripheral blood. The CDR3 DNA reads as TGTGCCAGCAGCTCGGGGGGAGGGTTTCGGACCTCCTACGAGCAGTACTTC. Residues: CASSSGGGFRTSYEQYF.